These 8 T cell receptor beta chains were all obtained from the same sample, sequenced in a study of CD8 T cells in ankylosing spondylitis. Study observations and caveats: One TCR beta motif, made up of several highly homologous variants, appeared characteristic of ankylosing spondylitis blood.

TCRdb re-called the 5' RACE reads with MiXCR, one entry per CDR3 protein. The sample consists of roughly 670,000 distinct CDR3 sequences, around 17% of them appearing once. Their antigens are not known. The sample consisted of blood, either unsorted or a sorted T cell fraction (not recorded which). The receptor set was obtained from a male donor with ankylosing spondylitis.

This clonotype turned up a few times. The chain uses TRBV7-2 and TRBJ1-5; tentative D call: TRBD1 (6 bases). CDR3 length: 14 residues. Trimming left V 4 bases short and J 2 bases short, with 9 bases between. Per germline, CDR1 SGHTA and CDR2 FQGNSA. In DNA, the CDR3 is TGTGCCAGCAGCTCGCCAGGGGGCAATCAGCCCCAGCATTTT. Translation: CASSSPGGNQPQHF.

This clonotype was counted a few times. V usage is TRBV5-1 and J usage is TRBJ2-1; D possibly corresponds to TRBD1 (5 bases). Looked up from germline, CDR1 is SGHRS and CDR2 is YFSETQ. V dropped 0 bases and J dropped 6 bases, with 10 bases sitting between them. This CDR3 has 14 amino acids. CDR3 sequence reads: CASSLEGNSNEQFF. In DNA, the CDR3 is TGCGCCAGCAGCTTGGAGGGGAACAGCAATGAGCAGTTCTTC.

V is TRBV5-1 and J is TRBJ2-1, with a tentative D call TRBD2 (6 bases). Germline V gene data show CDR1 as SGHRS and CDR2 as YFSETQ. The V gene lost 2 bases and the J gene lost 2 bases, with 11 bases spanning the gap. The CDR3 runs 15 residues. CDR3 sequence reads: CASSFLALTYNEQFF. As DNA, the CDR3 is TGCGCCAGCAGCTTCCTAGCGTTAACCTACAATGAGCAGTTCTTC. Full variable domain (rest looked up from reference TRBV5-1 and TRBJ2-1): KAGVTQTPRYLIKTRGQQVTLSCSPISGHRSVSWYQQTPGQGLQFLFEYFSETQRNKGNFPGRFSGRQFSNSRSEMNVSTLELGDSALYLCASSFLALTYNEQFFGPGTRLTVL.

The chain recombines TRBV7-8 with TRBJ2-6; D not certain. The CDR3 has 11 residues. CDR1 is SGHVS and CDR2 is FQNEAQ in the germline V gene. The V gene lost 5 bases and the J gene lost 13 bases, with 9 bases spanning the gap. CDR3 coding DNA: TGTGCCAGCAGCGCAAGATCGGTCCTGACTTTC. This gives the protein CASSARSVLTF.

The chain is built from TRBV10-3 and TRBJ2-1, with TRBD2 matching 7 bases. This CDR3 contains 14 residues. Germline lookup yields CDR1 ENHRY and CDR2 SYGVKD. Unmatched junction bases numbered 1, after V lost 3 bases and J lost 2 bases. The CDR3 loop reads CAISDGRTYNEQFF. The CDR3 DNA reads TGTGCCATCAGTGACGGGAGGACCTACAATGAGCAGTTCTTC.

This clonotype occurred a few times. The J gene is TRBJ1-1, the V gene TRBV29-1; 9 bases map to TRBD1. Germline V gene sequence: CDR1 SQVTM, CDR2 ANQGSEA. Unmatched junction bases numbered 8, after V lost 7 bases and J lost 5 bases. This CDR3 comprises 13 residues. The CDR3 region has the DNA TGCAGCGCCACAGGGGGCACGGAAACTGAAGCTTTCTTT. Protein sequence: CSATGGTETEAFF.

The chain uses TRBV7-9 and TRBJ2-1, with 7 bases fitting TRBD2. Trimming at V came to 3 bases and at J to 5 bases, leaving 10 bases not matched to a gene. The CDR3 sequence is 16 residues long. Germline V gene lookup returns CDR1 SEHNR and CDR2 FQNEAQ (reference sequence). The CDR3 DNA is TGTGCCAGCAGCTTGGACCTGGGAGGGTGGGACAATGAGCAGTTCTTC. As protein: CASSLDLGGWDNEQFF.

This clonotype was seen a handful of times. CDR3 DNA sequence: TGTGCCAGCAACGGACAGATCACCGGGGAGCTGTTTTTT. It translates to CASNGQITGELFF. The chain employs TRBV12-3 or TRBV12-4 and TRBJ2-2; TRBD1 might be the D (6 bases). V was trimmed by 7 bases and J by 4 bases, leaving 10 bases between them. The CDR3 spans 13 residues.